One sample yielded the 8 T cell receptor beta chains listed below, sequenced in a study of blood T cell repertoires in COVID-19. Sequencing used immunoSEQ multiplex PCR; TCRdb keeps in-frame clones, though not all of them. The data contain more than 100,000 clones, roughly 83% of them singletons. Sequences were obtained from peripheral blood. These receptors came from a young woman who had recovered from COVID-19.

V usage is TRBV5-1 and J usage is TRBJ2-6; TRBD1 matches at 7 bases. The CDR3 has 18 residues. Germline V gene data show CDR1 as SGHRS and CDR2 as YFSETQ. V gave up 4 bases and J gave up 0 bases; unmatched junction bases: 10. The DNA of the CDR3 is TGCGCCAGCAGCGGTGGACGACAGGGACCCTCTGGGGCCAACGTCCTGACTTTC. This codes for CASSGGRQGPSGANVLTF.

The chain carries TRBV20-1 and TRBJ2-1; no clear D gene. This CDR3 comprises 11 residues. Trimming took 4 bases from V and 4 from J, leaving 5 bases between them. Germline V gene data show CDR1 as DFQATT and CDR2 as SNEGSKA (reference sequence). The CDR3 protein is CSATPYNEQFF. CDR3 nucleotide sequence: TGCAGTGCTACCCCATACAATGAGCAGTTCTTC.

The chain carries TRBV4-1 and TRBJ2-3; 10 bases line up with TRBD2. The germline CDR1 and CDR2 sequences are MGHRA and YSYEKL. Germline trimming cut 1 base from V and 4 bases from J; bases unmatched to any gene: 8. The CDR3 has 17 residues. The CDR3 reads CASSQVEGTSVADTQYF. The CDR3 region has the DNA TGCGCCAGCAGCCAAGTAGAAGGGACTAGCGTGGCAGATACGCAGTATTTT.

The chain employs TRBV7-3 and TRBJ2-1; 8 nucleotides match TRBD1. Germline V gene data show CDR1 as SGHTA and CDR2 as FQGTGA. Losses at the gene ends were 5 bases for V and 3 bases for J; bases not matched to a gene: 6. The CDR3 loop spans 15 amino acids. CDR3 sequence (DNA): TGTGCCAGCAGCCTGGACAGGGCGCTCTACAATGAGCAGTTCTTC. Translating gives CASSLDRALYNEQFF.

The CDR3 DNA follows: TGTGCCAGCAGCTTGAAGAACAGGGCCTACGAGCAGTACTTC. Protein product: CASSLKNRAYEQYF. The genes are TRBV5-6 and TRBJ2-7, with a possible D match to TRBD1 (6 bases). Per germline, CDR1 SGHDT and CDR2 YYEEEE. Trimming removed 1 base from V and 2 bases from J, with 10 bases in between. CDR3 length equals 14 residues.

The rearrangement links TRBV2 to TRBJ1-2; TRBD1 agrees at 7 bases. The V gene end was trimmed by 6 bases and the J gene end by 2 bases; junction bases not matched to a gene: 12. The CDR3 consists of 16 residues. Per germline, CDR1 SNHLY and CDR2 FYNNEI. Here the CDR3 reads CASSGEVQGLNYGYTF. CDR3 sequence (DNA): TGTGCCAGCAGCGGTGAAGTACAGGGGCTGAACTATGGCTACACCTTC.

The chain employs TRBV5-1 and TRBJ2-1, with 8 bases fitting TRBD2. Per germline, CDR1 SGHRS and CDR2 YFSETQ. The ends lost 0 bases at V and 2 bases at J; junction bases unmatched: 1. CDR3 length: 15 residues. The CDR3 region is CASSLGLATYNEQFF. As DNA, the CDR3 is TGCGCCAGCAGCTTGGGACTAGCGACCTACAATGAGCAGTTCTTC.

V usage is TRBV5-4 and J usage is TRBJ2-3; 7 bases align to TRBD1. The CDR3 extends over 17 amino acids. Germline CDR1 SGHNT, CDR2 YYREEE (reference sequence). Germline trimming cut 1 base from V and 1 base from J; bases unmatched to any gene: 9. The CDR3 region is CASSLPGQRFRTDTQYF. The CDR3, as DNA: TGTGCCAGCAGCTTGCCGGGACAGCGCTTCCGCACAGATACGCAGTATTTT.